The 13 T cell receptor beta chains listed next were all sequenced from one sample in a study of cytomegalovirus exposure and HLA in healthy donors. It was with 60 Vbeta and 13 Jbeta primers that the PCR ran. TCRdb keeps only in-frame clones here, not all; method: immunoSEQ multiplex PCR. The table shows 85,000 to 130,000 clones, with around 80% occurring only once. Source material: PBMCs. The receptors derive from a female donor in good health and CMV-seropositive.

This chain joins TRBV5-1 and TRBJ2-7; 9 bases are shared with TRBD1. The trim removed 0 bases at V and 7 bases at J, leaving 5 bases unmatched. Germline CDR1 reads SGHRS; CDR2 reads YFSETQ. The CDR3 extends over 14 amino acids. CDR3 nucleotide sequence: TGCGCCAGCAGCTTGGACAGGGGGCCACGGGAGCAGTACTTC. This translates into CASSLDRGPREQYF.

The CDR3: CASSIGLWTGGYSNQPQHF. The CDR3 nucleotides are TGTGCCAGTAGTATAGGACTTTGGACAGGGGGCTATAGCAATCAGCCCCAGCATTTT. V is TRBV19 and J is TRBJ1-5; 11 bases are shared with TRBD1. Trimming cost V 1 base and J 0 bases; bases outside gene matches: 8. From germline, CDR1 is LNHDA and CDR2 SQIVND (reference sequence). CDR3 size: 19 residues. Variable domain in full (rest from reference TRBV19 and TRBJ1-5): DGGITQSPKYLFRKEGQNVTLSCEQNLNHDAMYWYRQDPGQGLRLIYYSQIVNDFQKGDIAEGYSVSREKKESFPLTVTSAQKNPTAFYLCASSIGLWTGGYSNQPQHFGDGTRLSIL.

The J gene is TRBJ2-2, the V gene TRBV7-2, with 11 bases identical to TRBD2. The CDR3 loop spans 17 amino acids. Unmatched junction bases numbered 5, after V lost 0 bases and J lost 5 bases. The V gene's germline CDR1 is SGHTA and CDR2 FQGNSA. The CDR3 sequence: CASSLAGLAGGTGELFF. The CDR3 DNA reads as TGTGCCAGCAGCTTAGCCGGGCTAGCGGGGGGTACCGGGGAGCTGTTTTTT.

CDR3 sequence reads: CASSSGGRTDTQYF. The CDR3 nucleotides read TGTGCCAGCAGCTCGGGGGGACGCACAGATACGCAGTATTTT. The genes are TRBV11-3 and TRBJ2-3; TRBD2 aligns across 7 bases. The germline CDR1 and CDR2 sequences are SGHNT and YENEEA. This CDR3 comprises 14 residues. V was clipped by 4 bases and J by 1 base; unmatched bases: 2.

The rearrangement joins TRBV30 to TRBJ1-4, with 9 bases fitting TRBD1. With V trimmed by 3 bases and J by 8 bases, 13 bases remained unmatched. CDR1 and CDR2 (germline): GTSNPN, SVGIG (reference sequence). This CDR3 region has 16 residues. DNA for the CDR3: TGTGCCTGGAGGCCTCCGCGTTACAGGGGGCGGGAAAAACTGTTTTTT. It encodes CAWRPPRYRGREKLFF.

V gene TRBV11-2 combines with J gene TRBJ2-1; D uncertain. This CDR3 is 13 amino acids long. Germline V gene sequence: CDR1 SGHAT, CDR2 FQNNGV. Trimming pared 5 bases from V and 0 bases from J, leaving 5 bases between. The CDR3 bases are TGTGCCAGCAGCCGGAGCTCCTACAATGAGCAGTTCTTC. As protein: CASSRSSYNEQFF.

The chain uses TRBV11-3 and TRBJ2-2, with TRBD2 identical over 9 bases. Losses at the gene ends were 5 bases for V and 2 bases for J; bases not matched to a gene: 6. Germline CDR1 SGHNT, CDR2 YENEEA. The length of the CDR3 is 16 residues. The CDR3 protein is CASSRGSGGNTGELFF. In DNA, the CDR3 is TGTGCCAGCAGCCGGGGTAGCGGGGGAAACACCGGGGAGCTGTTTTTT.

The table lists this clone with a few counts. The chain links TRBV11-3 to TRBJ2-1, with 7 bases matching TRBD2. CDR1 and CDR2 from the germline V gene are SGHNT and YENEEA. J gave up 3 bases and V 5 bases, and 13 bases lay outside the gene matches. The CDR3 is made up of 17 amino acids. The CDR3 nucleotides are TGTGCCAGCAGCCCACCTCGCGGATCGGGAGGCTACAATGAGCAGTTCTTC. As protein: CASSPPRGSGGYNEQFF. Using reference TRBV11-3 and TRBJ2-1 for the parts outside the CDR3, the full variable domain is EAGVVQSPRYKIIEKKQPVAFWCNPISGHNTLYWYLQNLGQGPELLIRYENEEAVDDSQLPKDRFSAERLKGVDSTLKIQPAELGDSAVYLCASSPPRGSGGYNEQFFGPGTRLTVL.

V is TRBV6-1 and J is TRBJ1-1; D ambiguous. From germline, CDR1 is MNHNS and CDR2 SASEGT. Trimming removed 6 bases at V and 3 bases at J, with 8 bases between. This CDR3 spans 12 amino acids. The CDR3 region is CASSREYTEAFF. CDR3 nucleotide sequence: TGTGCCAGCAGCCGGGAGTACACTGAAGCTTTCTTT.

The rearrangement uses TRBV19 and TRBJ1-1; D remains ambiguous. V was clipped by 0 bases and J by 5 bases, with 16 bases between them. The CDR3 length is 16 residues. Germline V gives CDR1 LNHDA, CDR2 SQIVND (reference sequence). CDR3 region: CASSIDPRGGNTEAFF. CDR3 sequence (DNA): TGTGCCAGTAGTATAGATCCTCGTGGAGGGAATACTGAAGCTTTCTTT.

The chain employs TRBV4-1 and TRBJ2-1, with TRBD2 identical over 11 bases. V gave up 1 base and J gave up 8 bases; unmatched junction bases: 7. CDR1 and CDR2 from the germline V gene are MGHRA and YSYEKL. The CDR3 runs to 16 residues. The CDR3 protein is CASSQVAGGRADEQFF. CDR3 in DNA: TGCGCCAGCAGCCAAGTAGCGGGAGGGAGAGCCGATGAGCAGTTCTTC.

The chain links TRBV5-1 to TRBJ1-2; D unresolved. CDR3 size: 12 residues. Germline assignment: CDR1 SGHRS and CDR2 YFSETQ. Trimming shortened V by 0 bases and J by 4 bases, and 4 bases separated the two germline ends. CDR3 amino acids: CASSLDGYGYTF. In DNA, the CDR3 is TGCGCCAGCAGCTTGGACGGCTATGGCTACACCTTC.

V and J are TRBV19 and TRBJ1-1; unclear D gene. Trimming stripped 7 bases from V and 1 base from J, with 16 bases between. Germline V lookup: CDR1 LNHDA, CDR2 SQIVND (reference sequence). The CDR3 covers 15 residues. CDR3 DNA: TGTGCCAGTATTCCGGAAGGTGTAGCGAACACTGAAGCTTTCTTT. As protein: CASIPEGVANTEAFF.